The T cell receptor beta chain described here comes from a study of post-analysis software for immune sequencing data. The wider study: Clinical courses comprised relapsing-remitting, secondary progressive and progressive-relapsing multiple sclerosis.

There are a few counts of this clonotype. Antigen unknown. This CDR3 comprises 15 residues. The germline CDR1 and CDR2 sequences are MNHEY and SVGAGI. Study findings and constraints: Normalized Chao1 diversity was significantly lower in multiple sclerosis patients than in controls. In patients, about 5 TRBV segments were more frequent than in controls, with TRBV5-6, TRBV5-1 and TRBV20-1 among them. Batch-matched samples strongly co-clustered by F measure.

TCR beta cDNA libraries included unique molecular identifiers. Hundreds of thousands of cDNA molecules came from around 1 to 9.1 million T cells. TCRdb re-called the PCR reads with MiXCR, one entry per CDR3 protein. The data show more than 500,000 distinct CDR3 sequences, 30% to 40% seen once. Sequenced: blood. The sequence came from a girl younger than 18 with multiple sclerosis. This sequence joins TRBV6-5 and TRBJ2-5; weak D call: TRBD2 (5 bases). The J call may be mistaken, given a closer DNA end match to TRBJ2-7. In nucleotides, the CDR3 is TGTGCCAGCAGTCCCTCAAGCGGCCACCCCTACGAGCAGTACTTC. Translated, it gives CASSPSSGHPYEQYF.